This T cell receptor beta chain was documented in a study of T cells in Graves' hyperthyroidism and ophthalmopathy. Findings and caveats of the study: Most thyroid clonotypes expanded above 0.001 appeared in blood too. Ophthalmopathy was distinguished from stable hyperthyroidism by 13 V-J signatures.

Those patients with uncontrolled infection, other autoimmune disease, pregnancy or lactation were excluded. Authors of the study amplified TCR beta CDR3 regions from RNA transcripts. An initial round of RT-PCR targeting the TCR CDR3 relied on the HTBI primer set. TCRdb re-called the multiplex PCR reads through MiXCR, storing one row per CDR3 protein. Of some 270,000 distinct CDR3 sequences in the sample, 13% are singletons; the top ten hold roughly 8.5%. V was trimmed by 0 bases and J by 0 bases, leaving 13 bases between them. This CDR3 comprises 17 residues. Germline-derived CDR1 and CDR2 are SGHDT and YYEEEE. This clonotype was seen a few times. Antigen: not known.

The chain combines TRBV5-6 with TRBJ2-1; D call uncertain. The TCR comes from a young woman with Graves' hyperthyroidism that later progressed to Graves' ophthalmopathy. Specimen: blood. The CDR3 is CASSLDAGPRSYNEQFF. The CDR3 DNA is TGTGCCAGCAGCTTGGATGCAGGACCCCGCTCCTACAATGAGCAGTTCTTC.